This TCR beta chain stems from a study of cytomegalovirus exposure and HLA in healthy donors. Clones were read by immunoSEQ multiplex PCR, and TCRdb kept only the in-frame ones, dropping some. This sample has around 73,000 clones, with 85% to 90% found just once. The receptor was derived from a woman aged 18-29 years in good health and CMV-seropositive. The sequenced sample was PBMCs.

The CDR3 DNA reads TGTGCCAGCAGCTCGCCTAGCGGAAAAAACACCGGGGAGCTGTTTTTT. This sequence encodes CASSSPSGKNTGELFF. The V gene is TRBV7-8, the J gene TRBJ2-2; 7 bases match TRBD2. The germline gives CDR1 SGHVS, CDR2 FQNEAQ. CDR3 length: 16 amino acids. Losses at the gene ends were 4 bases for V and 2 bases for J; bases not matched to a gene: 7.